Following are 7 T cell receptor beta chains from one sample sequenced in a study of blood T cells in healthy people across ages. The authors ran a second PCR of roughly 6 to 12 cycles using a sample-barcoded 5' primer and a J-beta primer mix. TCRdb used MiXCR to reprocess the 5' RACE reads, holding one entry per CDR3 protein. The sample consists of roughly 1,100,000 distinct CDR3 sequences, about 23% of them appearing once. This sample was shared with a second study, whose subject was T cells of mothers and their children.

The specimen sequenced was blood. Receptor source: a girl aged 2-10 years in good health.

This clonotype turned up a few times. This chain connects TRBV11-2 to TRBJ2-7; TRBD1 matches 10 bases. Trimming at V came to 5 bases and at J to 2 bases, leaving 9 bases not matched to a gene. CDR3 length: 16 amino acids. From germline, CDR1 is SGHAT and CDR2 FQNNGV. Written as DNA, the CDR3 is TGTGCCAGCAGCCCCCCGGGACAGGGGCCCCCCTACGAGCAGTACTTC. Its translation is CASSPPGQGPPYEQYF.

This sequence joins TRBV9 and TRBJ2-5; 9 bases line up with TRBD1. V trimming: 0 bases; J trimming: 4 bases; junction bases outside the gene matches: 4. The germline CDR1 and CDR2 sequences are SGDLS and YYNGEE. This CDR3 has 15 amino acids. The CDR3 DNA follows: TGTGCCAGCAGCGTAGAGGGACAGGGCGGAGAGACCCAGTACTTC. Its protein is CASSVEGQGGETQYF.

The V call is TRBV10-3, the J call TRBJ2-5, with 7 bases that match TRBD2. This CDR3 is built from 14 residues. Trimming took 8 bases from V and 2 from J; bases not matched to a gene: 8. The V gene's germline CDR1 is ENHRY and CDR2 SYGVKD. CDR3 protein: CAIGGVSGQETQYF. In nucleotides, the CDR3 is TGTGCCATCGGGGGGGTTAGCGGTCAAGAGACCCAGTACTTC.

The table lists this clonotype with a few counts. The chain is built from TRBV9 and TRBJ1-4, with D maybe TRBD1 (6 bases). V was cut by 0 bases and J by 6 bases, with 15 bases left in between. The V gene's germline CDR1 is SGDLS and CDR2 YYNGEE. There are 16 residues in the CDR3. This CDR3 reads CASSVVILGTYEKLFF. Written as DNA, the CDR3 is TGTGCCAGCAGCGTAGTAATATTGGGGACATATGAAAAACTGTTTTTT.

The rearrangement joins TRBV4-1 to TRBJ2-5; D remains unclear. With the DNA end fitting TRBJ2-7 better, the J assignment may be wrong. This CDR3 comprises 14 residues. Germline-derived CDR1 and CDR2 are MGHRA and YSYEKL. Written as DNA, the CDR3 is TGCGCCAGCAGCCAATCAGCAGGCCCCTACGAGCAGTACTTC. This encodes CASSQSAGPYEQYF.

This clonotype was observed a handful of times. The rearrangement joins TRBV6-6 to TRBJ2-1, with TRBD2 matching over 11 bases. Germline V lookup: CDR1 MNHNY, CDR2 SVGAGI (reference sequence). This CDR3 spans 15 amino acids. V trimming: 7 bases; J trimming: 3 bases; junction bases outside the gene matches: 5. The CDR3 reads CASTVGLADYNEQFF. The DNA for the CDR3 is TGTGCCAGCACCGTGGGACTAGCGGACTACAATGAGCAGTTCTTC.

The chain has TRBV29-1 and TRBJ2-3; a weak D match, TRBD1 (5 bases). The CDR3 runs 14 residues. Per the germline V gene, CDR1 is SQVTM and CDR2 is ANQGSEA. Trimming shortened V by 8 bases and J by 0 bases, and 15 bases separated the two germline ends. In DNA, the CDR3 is TGCAGCTCAAGCGAGACAGAGAGCACAGATACGCAGTATTTT. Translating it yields CSSSETESTDTQYF.